This entry features one TCR beta chain sequence. Original processing notes: Amplification of reference gene primers provided the estimated nucleated cell counts. Data came from immunoSEQ multiplex PCR; TCRdb stores just in-frame clones and leaves some out. V and J calls and clone size follow that table, whereas D and trimming were derived from the DNA. The sample comprises more than 80,000 clones, roughly 84% of which are singletons, and 30% to 35% rests with the top ten. These data come from a study of blood T cell repertoires in COVID-19. Study summary: The origin of the acute and convalescent COVID-19 samples was the United States, Italy and Spain. From T cells, B-cell-depleted T cells, or PBMCs came the material, which was cDNA or gDNA.

The clonotype was recovered from an elderly woman with active or convalescent COVID-19. Input material: peripheral blood.

The CDR3 sequence: CASRREPSTDTQYF. CDR3 DNA sequence: TGTGCCAGCAGGCGGGAGCCTAGCACAGATACGCAGTATTTT. V is TRBV6-4 and J is TRBJ2-3, with 7 bases matching TRBD2. V was pared by 6 bases and J by 0 bases, with 3 bases of the junction left unmatched. The CDR3 has 14 amino acids. In germline, CDR1 is MRHNA, CDR2 SNTAGT.